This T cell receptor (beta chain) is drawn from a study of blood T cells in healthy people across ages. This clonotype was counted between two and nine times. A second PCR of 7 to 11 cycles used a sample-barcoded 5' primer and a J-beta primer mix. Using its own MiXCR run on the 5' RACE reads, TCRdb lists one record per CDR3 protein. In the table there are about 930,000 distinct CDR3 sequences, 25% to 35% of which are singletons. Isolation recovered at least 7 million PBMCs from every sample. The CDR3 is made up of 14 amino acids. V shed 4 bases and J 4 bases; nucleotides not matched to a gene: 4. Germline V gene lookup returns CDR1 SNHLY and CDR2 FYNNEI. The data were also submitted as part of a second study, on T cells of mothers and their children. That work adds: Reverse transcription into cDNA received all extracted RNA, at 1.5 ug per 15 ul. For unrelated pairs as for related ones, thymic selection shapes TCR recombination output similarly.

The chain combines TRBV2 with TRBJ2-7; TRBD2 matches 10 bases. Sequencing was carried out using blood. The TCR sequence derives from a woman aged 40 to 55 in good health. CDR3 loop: CASSVQRGGYEQYF. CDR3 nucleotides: TGTGCCAGCAGTGTCCAGCGGGGGGGTTACGAGCAGTACTTC.